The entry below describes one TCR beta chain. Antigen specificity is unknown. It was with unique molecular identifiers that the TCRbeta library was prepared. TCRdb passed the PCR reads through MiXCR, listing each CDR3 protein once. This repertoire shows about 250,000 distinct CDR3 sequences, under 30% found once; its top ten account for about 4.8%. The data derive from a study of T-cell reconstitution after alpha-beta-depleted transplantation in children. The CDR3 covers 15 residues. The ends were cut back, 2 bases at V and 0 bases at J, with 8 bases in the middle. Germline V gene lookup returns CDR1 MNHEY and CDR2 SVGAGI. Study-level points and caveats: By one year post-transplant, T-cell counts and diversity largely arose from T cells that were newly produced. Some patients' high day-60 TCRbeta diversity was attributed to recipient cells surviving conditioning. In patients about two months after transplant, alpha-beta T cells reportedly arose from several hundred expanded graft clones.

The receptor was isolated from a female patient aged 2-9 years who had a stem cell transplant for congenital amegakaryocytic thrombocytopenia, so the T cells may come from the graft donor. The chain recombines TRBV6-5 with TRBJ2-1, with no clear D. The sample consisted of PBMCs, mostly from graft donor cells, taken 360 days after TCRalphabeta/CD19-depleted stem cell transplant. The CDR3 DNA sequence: TGTGCCAGCAGTTACAGTCCGAGCTCCTACAATGAGCAGTTCTTC. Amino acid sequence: CASSYSPSSYNEQFF.